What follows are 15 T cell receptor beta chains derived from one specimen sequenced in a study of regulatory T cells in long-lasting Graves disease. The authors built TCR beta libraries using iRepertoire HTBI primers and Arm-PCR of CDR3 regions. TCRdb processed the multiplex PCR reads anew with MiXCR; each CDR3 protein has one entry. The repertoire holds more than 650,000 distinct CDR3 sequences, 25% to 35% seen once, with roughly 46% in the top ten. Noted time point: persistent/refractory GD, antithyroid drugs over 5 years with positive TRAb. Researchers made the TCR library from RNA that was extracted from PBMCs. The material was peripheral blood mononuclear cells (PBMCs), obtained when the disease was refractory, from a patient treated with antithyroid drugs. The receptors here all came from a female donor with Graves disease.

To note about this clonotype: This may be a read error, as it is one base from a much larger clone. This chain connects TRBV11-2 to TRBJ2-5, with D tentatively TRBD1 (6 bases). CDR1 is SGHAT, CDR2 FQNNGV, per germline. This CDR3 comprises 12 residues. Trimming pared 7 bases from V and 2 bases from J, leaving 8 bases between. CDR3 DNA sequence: TGTGCCAGCACAGGACAGCAAGAGACCCAGTACTTC. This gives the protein CASTGQQETQYF.

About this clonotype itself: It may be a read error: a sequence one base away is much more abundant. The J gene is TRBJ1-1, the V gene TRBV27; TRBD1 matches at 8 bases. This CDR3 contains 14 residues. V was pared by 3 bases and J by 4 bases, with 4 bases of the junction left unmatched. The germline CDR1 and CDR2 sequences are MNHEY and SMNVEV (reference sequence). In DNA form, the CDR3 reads TGTGCCAGCAGTTTCAGGGGGCAGGGCACTGAAGCTTTCTTT. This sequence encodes CASSFRGQGTEAFF.

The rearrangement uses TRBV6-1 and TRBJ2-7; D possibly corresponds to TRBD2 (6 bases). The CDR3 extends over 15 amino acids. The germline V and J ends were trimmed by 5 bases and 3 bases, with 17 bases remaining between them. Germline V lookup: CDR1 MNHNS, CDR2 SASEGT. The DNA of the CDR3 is TGTGCCAGCAGTCGATCCGGGACTCCCTTCTACGAGCAGTACTTC. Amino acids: CASSRSGTPFYEQYF.

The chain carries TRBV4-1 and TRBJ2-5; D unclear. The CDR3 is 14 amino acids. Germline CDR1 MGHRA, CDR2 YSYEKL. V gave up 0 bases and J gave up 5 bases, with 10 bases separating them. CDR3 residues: CASSQDGSLETQYF. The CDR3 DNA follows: TGCGCCAGCAGCCAAGACGGTTCATTGGAGACCCAGTACTTC.

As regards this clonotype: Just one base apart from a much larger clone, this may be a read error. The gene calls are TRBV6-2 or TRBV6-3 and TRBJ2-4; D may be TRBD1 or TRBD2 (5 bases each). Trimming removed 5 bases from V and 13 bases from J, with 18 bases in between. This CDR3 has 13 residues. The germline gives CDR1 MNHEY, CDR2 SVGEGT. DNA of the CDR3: TGTGCCAGCAGTGAGGAAAGGGGTGCTAGCCAGTACTTC. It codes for CASSEERGASQYF.

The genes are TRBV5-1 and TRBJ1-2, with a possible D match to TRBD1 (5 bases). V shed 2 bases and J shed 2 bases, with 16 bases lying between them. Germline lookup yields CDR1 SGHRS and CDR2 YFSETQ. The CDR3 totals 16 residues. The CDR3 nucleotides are TGCGCCAGCAGCTTCGGGGACGAGAGGGCGAACTATGGCTACACCTTC. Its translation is CASSFGDERANYGYTF.

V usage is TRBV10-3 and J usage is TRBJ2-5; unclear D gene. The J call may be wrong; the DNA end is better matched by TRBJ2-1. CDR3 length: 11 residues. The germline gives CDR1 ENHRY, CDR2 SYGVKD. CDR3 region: CAILGEREQFF. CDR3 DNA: TGTGCCATCCTGGGCGAGAGGGAGCAGTTCTTC.

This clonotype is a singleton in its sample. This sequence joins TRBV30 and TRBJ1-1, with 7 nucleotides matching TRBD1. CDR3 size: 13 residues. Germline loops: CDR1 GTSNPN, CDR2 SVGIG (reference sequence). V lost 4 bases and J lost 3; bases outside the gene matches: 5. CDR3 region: CAWTPDRDTEAFF. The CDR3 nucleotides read TGTGCCTGGACCCCTGACAGGGACACTGAAGCTTTCTTT. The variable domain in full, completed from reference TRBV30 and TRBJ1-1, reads SQTIHQWPATLVQPVGSPLSLECTVEGTSNPNLYWYRQAAGRGLQLLFYSVGIGQISSEVPQNLSASRPQDRQFILSSKKLLLSDSGFYLCAWTPDRDTEAFFGQGTRLTVV.

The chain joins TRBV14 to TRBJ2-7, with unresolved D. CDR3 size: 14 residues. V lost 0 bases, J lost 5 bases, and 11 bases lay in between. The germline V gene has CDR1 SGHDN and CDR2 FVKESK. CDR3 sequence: CASSQDGRWDEQYF. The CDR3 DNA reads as TGTGCCAGCAGCCAAGACGGACGGTGGGACGAGCAGTACTTC.

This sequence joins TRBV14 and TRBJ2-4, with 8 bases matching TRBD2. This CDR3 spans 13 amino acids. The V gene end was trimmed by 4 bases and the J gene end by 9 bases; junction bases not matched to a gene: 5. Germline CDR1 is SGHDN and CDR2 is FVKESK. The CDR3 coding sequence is TGTGCCAGCAGCCCACGACGGGAGGGCATTCAGTACTTC. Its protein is CASSPRREGIQYF.

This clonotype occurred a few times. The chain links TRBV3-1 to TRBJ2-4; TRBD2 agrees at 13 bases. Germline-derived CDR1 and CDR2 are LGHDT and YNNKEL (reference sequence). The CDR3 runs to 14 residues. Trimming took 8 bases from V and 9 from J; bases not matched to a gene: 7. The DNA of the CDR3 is TGTGCCAGCGGACTAGCGGGAGTAGAGGGCATTCAGTACTTC. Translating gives CASGLAGVEGIQYF.

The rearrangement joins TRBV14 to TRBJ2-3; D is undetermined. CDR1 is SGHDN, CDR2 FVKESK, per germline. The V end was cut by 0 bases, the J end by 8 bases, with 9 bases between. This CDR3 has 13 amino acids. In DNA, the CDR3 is TGTGCCAGCAGCCAAGACGGTCAGTCTACGCAGTATTTT. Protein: CASSQDGQSTQYF.

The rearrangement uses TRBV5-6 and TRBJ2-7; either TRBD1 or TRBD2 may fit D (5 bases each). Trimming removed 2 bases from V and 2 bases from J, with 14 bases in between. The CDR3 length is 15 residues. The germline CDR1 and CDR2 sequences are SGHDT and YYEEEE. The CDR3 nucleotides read TGTGCCAGCAGCTTCGGGACGGGTGCCGCCTACGAGCAGTACTTC. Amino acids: CASSFGTGAAYEQYF.

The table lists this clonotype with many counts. The CDR3 nucleotides are TGTGCCAGCAGCCCGGGACAGGGAAGCTATGGCTACACCTTC. This sequence encodes CASSPGQGSYGYTF. This chain connects TRBV6-1 to TRBJ1-2; 9 bases line up with TRBD1. Losses at the gene ends were 6 bases for V and 4 bases for J; bases not matched to a gene: 6. From germline, CDR1 is MNHNS and CDR2 SASEGT. This CDR3 spans 14 amino acids.

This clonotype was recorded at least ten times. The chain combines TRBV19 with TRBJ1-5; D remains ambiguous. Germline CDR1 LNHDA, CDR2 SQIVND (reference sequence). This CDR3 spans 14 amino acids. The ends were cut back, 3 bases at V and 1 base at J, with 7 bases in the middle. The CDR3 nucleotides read TGTGCCAGTAGTATGATGGTGAGCAATCAGCCCCAGCATTTT. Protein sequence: CASSMMVSNQPQHF.